The 19 T cell receptor beta chains listed next were all sequenced from one sample in a study of T and B cells in COVID-19 patients. Multiplex PCR with BIOMED2 TRB-A/B primer pools amplified TRB rearrangements. TCRdb called the multiplex PCR reads again in MiXCR, with one record for every CDR3 protein. The sample lists about 23,000 distinct CDR3 sequences, less than 30% seen once, with about 2.8% in the top ten. Blood genomic DNA input for TRB amplification was about 250-550 ng. The sequencing input was blood. The source of these receptors is a human donor who had recovered from COVID-19.

This clonotype was observed a handful of times. Here the CDR3 reads CASRPIGQGHDEQFF. DNA for the CDR3: TGTGCCAGCAGACCAATCGGGCAGGGTCACGATGAGCAGTTCTTC. The V call is TRBV6-5, the J call TRBJ2-1; perhaps TRBD1 as D (5 bases). V was clipped by 6 bases and J by 8 bases, with 20 bases between them. The CDR3 extends over 15 amino acids. From germline, CDR1 is MNHEY and CDR2 SVGAGI.

This clonotype was counted many times. This chain connects TRBV19 to TRBJ1-4; TRBD1 might be the D (5 bases). The germline V gene encodes CDR1 LNHDA and CDR2 SQIVND (reference sequence). Trimming took 9 bases from V and 8 from J, leaving 16 bases between them. This CDR3 contains 13 residues. The CDR3 protein is CARTPGLREKLFF. The CDR3 nucleotides read TGTGCCAGAACGCCGGGACTTAGGGAAAAACTGTTTTTT.

The chain employs TRBV6-5 and TRBJ2-2; maybe TRBD2 (6 bases). The CDR3 has 16 residues. Germline V gene data show CDR1 as MNHEY and CDR2 as SVGAGI. V dropped 0 bases and J dropped 7 bases, with 15 bases sitting between them. The CDR3 nucleotides are TGTGCCAGCAGTTACTCGTGGGACGGGAGAGGCGGGGAGCTGTTTTTT. Translation gives CASSYSWDGRGGELFF.

This clonotype was observed a few times. The chain uses TRBV12-3 or TRBV12-4 and TRBJ2-7, with 10 bases lining up with TRBD2. CDR3 length: 14 residues. V was pared by 6 bases and J by 6 bases, with 8 bases of the junction left unmatched. CDR3 DNA: TGTGCCAGCAGCCTACTAGCGGGAAGGGGCGAGCAGTACTTC. Translating it yields CASSLLAGRGEQYF.

The J gene is TRBJ1-2, the V gene TRBV6-5, with D possibly TRBD1 on 5 matching bases. Germline lookup yields CDR1 MNHEY and CDR2 SVGAGI. V lost 0 bases to trimming and J lost 8 bases, with 16 bases between them. The length of the CDR3 is 15 residues. The CDR3 loop is CASSYSPVQGGGYTF. CDR3 sequence (DNA): TGTGCCAGCAGTTACTCGCCCGTGCAGGGAGGCGGCTACACCTTC.

This clonotype is labeled medium-sized. The chain couples TRBV5-6 to TRBJ2-5; D gene ambiguous. V was shortened by 1 base and J by 7 bases, with 8 bases between the two germline ends. The CDR3 extends over 12 amino acids. CDR1 SGHDT and CDR2 YYEEEE come from the germline V gene. In nucleotides, the CDR3 is TGTGCCAGCAGCTTGAGCGAGCGGACCCAGTACTTC. Translating gives CASSLSERTQYF.

V and J are TRBV12-3 or TRBV12-4 and TRBJ1-1, with D possibly TRBD1 on 5 matching bases. The V and J ends lost 3 bases and 4 bases respectively, with 15 bases between them. The CDR3 runs to 15 residues. The CDR3 DNA follows: TGTGCCAGCAGTTTGGGGGTAAGGGGCATCACTGAAGCTTTCTTT. Its protein product is CASSLGVRGITEAFF.

This chain joins TRBV20-1 and TRBJ2-1; 7 nucleotides agree with TRBD2. The CDR3 runs to 14 residues. Germline lookup yields CDR1 DFQATT and CDR2 SNEGSKA (reference sequence). With 2 bases clipped from V and 5 bases from J, the junction kept 6 bases outside the gene matches. The CDR3 DNA reads TGCAGTGCTAGATCATCGGCGGGAGACAATGAGCAGTTCTTC. It specifies CSARSSAGDNEQFF.

V gene TRBV19 combines with J gene TRBJ1-4, with D tentatively TRBD1 (6 bases). This CDR3 is built from 18 residues. V gave up 1 base and J gave up 0 bases, with 15 bases separating them. Per germline, CDR1 LNHDA and CDR2 SQIVND (reference sequence). The CDR3 nucleotides read TGTGCCAGTAGTATAGGTTGGGCAGGGGAGGCAACTAATGAAAAACTGTTTTTT. Translated, it gives CASSIGWAGEATNEKLFF.

This clonotype came up a few times. V usage is TRBV6-1 and J usage is TRBJ2-7; TRBD1 matches 7 bases. V gave up 4 bases and J gave up 0 bases; unmatched junction bases: 6. The CDR3 is made up of 15 amino acids. Germline CDR1 is MNHNS and CDR2 is SASEGT. The CDR3 bases are TGTGCCAGCAGTGCCCGGGACAGTAGCTCCTACGAGCAGTACTTC. Its translation: CASSARDSSSYEQYF.

The chain couples TRBV27 to TRBJ2-7; 8 positions match TRBD1. The CDR3 sequence is 18 residues long. Per germline, CDR1 MNHEY and CDR2 SMNVEV (reference sequence). J gave up 4 bases and V 4 bases, and 18 bases lay outside the gene matches. In DNA form, the CDR3 reads TGTGCCAGCAGTTCCACCACAGGTTACCGGGACAGGACTTACGAGCAGTACTTC. As protein: CASSSTTGYRDRTYEQYF.

This clonotype was recorded at least ten times. The rearrangement uses TRBV6-6 and TRBJ2-7; D is ambiguous. V dropped 4 bases and J dropped 0 bases, with 10 bases sitting between them. Germline CDR1 is MNHNY and CDR2 is SVGAGI (reference sequence). The CDR3 sequence is 14 residues long. The CDR3 is CASSSRTDSYEQYF. The CDR3 nucleotides are TGTGCCAGCAGTTCTCGGACCGACTCCTACGAGCAGTACTTC.

In its sample, this clonotype was seen many times. This sequence joins TRBV29-1 and TRBJ1-2; TRBD1 matches at 7 bases. The CDR3 is 13 amino acids. J lost 2 bases, V lost 6 bases, and 6 bases had no gene match. Germline loops: CDR1 SQVTM, CDR2 ANQGSEA. CDR3 loop: CSVRTGQNYGYTF. DNA of the CDR3: TGCAGCGTACGGACAGGTCAGAACTATGGCTACACCTTC. The whole variable domain, filled in from reference TRBV29-1 and TRBJ1-2, reads SAVISQKPSRDICQRGTSLTIQCQVDSQVTMMFWYRQQPGQSLTLIATANQGSEATYESGFVIDKFPISRPNLTFSTLTVSNMSPEDSSIYLCSVRTGQNYGYTFGSGTRLTVV.

This clonotype has a handful of counts. The chain links TRBV18 to TRBJ2-3, with TRBD2 matching over 11 bases. CDR1 is KGHSH, CDR2 LQKENI, per germline. CDR3 size: 17 residues. The ends lost 2 bases at V and 8 bases at J; junction bases unmatched: 12. CDR3 protein: CASSPASGGPGRGTQYF. CDR3 in DNA: TGTGCCAGCTCACCAGCTAGCGGGGGGCCAGGTAGGGGTACGCAGTATTTT.

The table lists this clonotype with a few counts. CDR3 DNA: TGTGCCAGCAGTTTTAGCGGCGGCCGCTCTGGAAACACCATATATTTT. Protein product: CASSFSGGRSGNTIYF. The chain uses TRBV12-3 or TRBV12-4 and TRBJ1-3; no clear D gene. The CDR3 is made up of 16 amino acids. Trimming took 3 bases from V and 0 from J, leaving 12 bases between them.

This clonotype was seen only a few times. V is TRBV19 and J is TRBJ2-3, with D maybe TRBD2 (6 bases). Trimming stripped 0 bases from V and 0 bases from J, with 10 bases between. This CDR3 region has 16 residues. Per germline, CDR1 LNHDA and CDR2 SQIVND (reference sequence). CDR3 sequence: CASSIESGGSTDTQYF. The CDR3 nucleotides read TGTGCCAGTAGTATAGAATCCGGGGGAAGCACAGATACGCAGTATTTT. Complete variable domain (other parts from reference TRBV19 and TRBJ2-3): DGGITQSPKYLFRKEGQNVTLSCEQNLNHDAMYWYRQDPGQGLRLIYYSQIVNDFQKGDIAEGYSVSREKKESFPLTVTSAQKNPTAFYLCASSIESGGSTDTQYFGPGTRLTVL.

In this sample, this clonotype is medium-sized. The CDR3 bases are TGTGCCACCAGCAGAGATGGCCAGCGGGGTTACCCCTACGAGCAGTACTTC. This encodes CATSRDGQRGYPYEQYF. V gene TRBV15 combines with J gene TRBJ2-7, with 7 bases identical to TRBD2. In germline, CDR1 is LNHNV, CDR2 YYDKDF (reference sequence). The V segment lost 0 bases and the J segment 2 bases; nucleotides outside the gene matches: 10. The CDR3 runs 17 residues.

This clonotype was counted at least ten times. V gene TRBV10-3 combines with J gene TRBJ2-7, with TRBD2 matching over 7 bases. J gave up 1 base and V 3 bases, and 3 bases lay outside the gene matches. Germline CDR1 is ENHRY and CDR2 is SYGVKD. The length of the CDR3 is 14 residues. The CDR3 region has the DNA TGTGCCATCAGTGACCGGGAGGTATCCTACGAGCAGTACTTC. Amino acids: CAISDREVSYEQYF.

J is TRBJ1-2 and V is TRBV19, with D possibly TRBD1 on 6 matching bases. Trimming took 9 bases from V and 5 from J, leaving 13 bases between them. The CDR3 is 12 residues long. Germline CDR1 reads LNHDA; CDR2 reads SQIVND (reference sequence). The CDR3 sequence is CARIAGAYGYTF. The CDR3 DNA reads TGTGCCAGAATCGCAGGGGCTTATGGCTACACCTTC.